The 5 T cell receptor beta chains below were found in one sample sequenced in a study of blood T cells in healthy people across ages. PCR was performed a second time for about 7 to 11 cycles using a sample-barcoded 5' primer and a J-beta primer mix. In TCRdb, the 5' RACE reads were re-called with MiXCR into one record per CDR3 protein. There are some 1 million distinct CDR3 sequences in the sample; 40% to 50% occur only once, and about 19% lies in the top ten. Sequencing was carried out using blood. These receptors all stem from a woman aged 60-75 years in good health.

The rearrangement joins TRBV20-1 to TRBJ1-2; 9 bases are shared with TRBD1. Germline assignment: CDR1 DFQATT and CDR2 SNEGSKA (reference sequence). V lost 6 bases, J lost 8 bases, and 13 bases stayed unmatched. CDR3 length: 14 residues. CDR3 residues: CSATSGQGIGGYTF. The CDR3 region has the DNA TGCAGTGCAACAAGTGGACAGGGGATAGGCGGCTACACCTTC.

V is TRBV12-3 or TRBV12-4 and J is TRBJ1-6; D is unresolved. Trimming cost V 4 bases and J 6 bases, with 4 bases left between them. The CDR3 runs to 12 residues. CDR3 protein: CASSYFNSPLHF. The CDR3 bases are TGTGCCAGCAGTTATTTTAATTCACCCCTCCACTTT.

This chain uses TRBV30 with TRBJ2-5, with 8 positions matching TRBD1. Germline lookup yields CDR1 GTSNPN and CDR2 SVGIG (reference sequence). The CDR3 is 14 amino acids. J lost 2 bases, V lost 3 bases, and 5 bases had no gene match. This CDR3 is CAWSDGTGQETQYF. The CDR3 DNA is TGTGCCTGGAGCGACGGGACAGGACAAGAGACCCAGTACTTC.

The chain joins TRBV6-6 to TRBJ1-2, with D maybe TRBD1 (6 bases). V was cut by 3 bases and J by 6 bases, with 11 bases left in between. CDR3 size: 13 residues. The germline gives CDR1 MNHNY, CDR2 SVGAGI (reference sequence). The CDR3 is CASSYAQGNGYTF. As DNA, the CDR3 is TGTGCCAGCAGTTATGCACAGGGTAATGGCTACACCTTC.

The J gene is TRBJ2-7, the V gene TRBV27, with TRBD2 identical over 7 bases. This CDR3 comprises 17 residues. Trimming cost V 4 bases and J 0 bases; bases outside gene matches: 12. The germline gives CDR1 MNHEY, CDR2 SMNVEV (reference sequence). The CDR3 region is CASSSPPRRGSSYEQYF. CDR3 in DNA: TGTGCCAGCAGTTCCCCCCCGAGGCGGGGGAGCTCCTACGAGCAGTACTTC.